What follows are 5 T cell receptor beta chains derived from one specimen sequenced in a study of cytomegalovirus exposure and HLA in healthy donors. Primers for the PCR totalled 60 Vbeta and 13 Jbeta. Libraries were prepared by immunoSEQ multiplex PCR; TCRdb keeps only in-frame clonotypes and omits some of them. Of 180,000 or so clones in the sample, 75% were seen once. Sample: PBMCs. All receptors come from a woman in her thirties or forties in good health and CMV-seropositive.

V and J are TRBV4-1 and TRBJ2-3; 7 positions agree with TRBD2. CDR1 and CDR2 from the germline V gene are MGHRA and YSYEKL. V shed 4 bases and J 4 bases; nucleotides not matched to a gene: 8. The CDR3 contains 15 residues. CDR3 coding DNA: TGCGCCAGCAGCCGTGCGGGAGCAGGGCCAGATACGCAGTATTTT. It translates to CASSRAGAGPDTQYF.

The rearrangement joins TRBV28 to TRBJ2-1; the match to TRBD2 covers 12 bases. This CDR3 is 15 amino acids long. Looked up from germline, CDR1 is MDHEN and CDR2 is SYDVKM. J lost 9 bases, V lost 7 bases, and 10 bases had no gene match. The CDR3 sequence: CASTPGLAGRLEQFF. Written as DNA, the CDR3 is TGTGCCAGCACTCCCGGACTAGCGGGGCGGCTTGAGCAGTTCTTC.

The chain couples TRBV28 to TRBJ1-3; tentatively, D is TRBD1 (6 bases). V lost 3 bases to trimming and J lost 0 bases, with 9 bases between them. Germline V gene sequence: CDR1 MDHEN, CDR2 SYDVKM. This CDR3 is built from 15 residues. In DNA form, the CDR3 reads TGTGCCAGCAGTTTCAGGGGCCACTCTGGAAACACCATATATTTT. This encodes CASSFRGHSGNTIYF.

This clone was seen only a few times. The chain combines TRBV5-4 with TRBJ1-2; D remains unclear. Trimming took off 8 bases at V and 1 base at J, with 18 bases between the two ends. Germline loops: CDR1 SGHNT, CDR2 YYREEE (reference sequence). The CDR3 length is 15 residues. The CDR3 DNA reads as TGTGCCAGTGGCGGGTACATCAGTGGTAACTATGGCTACACCTTC. Protein product: CASGGYISGNYGYTF.

This chain joins TRBV6-5 and TRBJ2-3; D remains ambiguous. Germline V gives CDR1 MNHEY, CDR2 SVGAGI. The CDR3 totals 13 residues. V shed 5 bases and J shed 6 bases, with 12 bases lying between them. CDR3 sequence reads: CASSGIVRDTQYF. The CDR3, as DNA: TGTGCCAGCAGTGGTATTGTACGGGATACGCAGTATTTT.